This T cell receptor beta chain is from a study of blood T cell repertoires in COVID-19. Study in general: Acute and convalescent COVID-19 specimens originated in the United States, Italy and Spain.

The CDR3 is 17 residues long. Germline CDR1 is LGHDT and CDR2 is YNNKEL (reference sequence). Trimming removed 0 bases from V and 0 bases from J; junction bases left unmatched: 4. This clone was picked up a small number of times. Original data processing: Reference gene primer amplification yielded estimated nucleated cell counts. Using immunoSEQ multiplex PCR, the repertoire was profiled, and TCRdb retains in-frame clones only, with some absent. Clone size and V and J calls were adopted from that table, with D and trimming inferred from the DNA. The sample gives tens of thousands of clones, approximately 88% of which show up once; over 3.5% is in the top ten.

This chain links TRBV3-1 (or the pseudogene TRBV3-2) with TRBJ2-2, with TRBD2 matching over 7 bases. The sequence was collected from a human donor in a cohort sampled during active COVID-19. Material for sequencing was peripheral blood. The CDR3 sequence: CASSQDGGGPNTGELFF. Here the CDR3 DNA reads TGTGCCAGCAGCCAAGACGGCGGGGGACCGAACACCGGGGAGCTGTTTTTT.